A selection of T cell receptor beta chains follows, all from one sample in a study of cytomegalovirus exposure and HLA in healthy donors. TCRdb's table, derived via immunoSEQ multiplex PCR, lists solely in-frame clones and lacks some. The sample records more than 65,000 clones, more than 70% being singletons. The sequenced sample consisted of PBMCs. All receptors come from a man aged 40-49 years in good health and CMV-seronegative. Each CDR3 is given with its conserved first and last residue. Each record gives: CDR3 DNA, CDR3 protein, J gene, clone size, V gene, D gene. The D gene is left open where the match is weak. Clone size is stated in some rows and not others, as once, few, many or a class when expanded.

TGTGCCAGCGCCCAGGGGGACCGATCCTACGAGCAGTACTTC CASAQGDRSYEQYF TRBJ2-7 NA TRBV9 TRBD1
TGTGCCAGCAGCCCTGACCGGTTGGGGAGGGGGAATGGCTACACCTTC CASSPDRLGRGNGYTF TRBJ1-2 NA TRBV7-2 NA
TGTGCCAGCAGTGTAGAGTTCCGCAAAGAGACCCAGTACTTC CASSVEFRKETQYF TRBJ2-5 NA TRBV5-6 NA
TGTGCCAGTTTAGGGGGGGAAGAGACCCAGTACTTC CASLGGEETQYF TRBJ2-5 NA TRBV28 NA
TGTGCCAGCAGGCACCGGGACAGGTTCTCCTACGAGCAGTACTTC CASRHRDRFSYEQYF TRBJ2-7 NA TRBV6-5 TRBD1
TGCGCCAGCAGCCAAGAACAGGGGGATGGCTACACCTTC CASSQEQGDGYTF TRBJ1-2 few TRBV4-1 TRBD1
TGTGCCAGCAGTCCTTGGGACTCCCTGATGGTTGGGCAGTACTTC CASSPWDSLMVGQYF TRBJ2-7 few TRBV6-1 NA
TGTGCCAGCAGCCAAGGCGGGGCCAGGTATGAAGCTTTCTTT CASSQGGARYEAFF TRBJ1-1 NA TRBV14 NA
TGTGCCAGCAGCCCCGGAGTGATAGTATGGGAAGAGACCCAGTACTTC CASSPGVIVWEETQYF TRBJ2-5 NA TRBV7-2 NA
TGTGCCTGGAGTCCCGCGGGGGCGACCTACGAGCAGTACTTC CAWSPAGATYEQYF TRBJ2-7 NA TRBV30 NA
TGTGCCAGCAGTCCACTTCCGGGACTAGACTTCTACAATGAGCAGTTCTTC CASSPLPGLDFYNEQFF TRBJ2-1 NA TRBV7-2 TRBD2
TGTGCCAGCAGCGGGAGACTAGCCGCCTACCTCTCCTACAATGAGCAGTTCTTC CASSGRLAAYLSYNEQFF TRBJ2-1 NA TRBV7-9 TRBD2
TGTGCCAGCAGTAAAACAGTCTCCTACGAGCAGTACTTC CASSKTVSYEQYF TRBJ2-7 NA TRBV28 NA
TGTGCTAGTGGAAATGGCGGCGAGCAGTACTTC CASGNGGEQYF TRBJ2-7 few TRBV12-5 NA
TGTGCCAGCTCAATCTACAGGGAGGAGCAGTTCTTC CASSIYREEQFF TRBJ2-1 NA TRBV18 NA
TGTGCCAGCACCCTACGACAGGGGATGTACACCGGGGAGCTGTTTTTT CASTLRQGMYTGELFF TRBJ2-2 NA TRBV27 TRBD1
TGTGCCAGCAGCTTCGGTTCCCCTGAAGTAGATGAGCAGTTCTTC CASSFGSPEVDEQFF TRBJ2-1 NA TRBV7-3 NA
TGTGCCAGCAGTTCCGGGACAGTCACTTATGGCTACACCTTC CASSSGTVTYGYTF TRBJ1-2 NA TRBV7-9 TRBD1
TGCGCCAGCAGCCAAGATCTGCGAGACAGCCTGTGGCTAACCTACGAGCAGTACTTC CASSQDLRDSLWLTYEQYF TRBJ2-7 NA TRBV4-1 NA
TGTGCCAGCAGAATAATCGCGGGGGACTCCTACGAGCAGTACTTC CASRIIAGDSYEQYF TRBJ2-7 NA TRBV6-4 TRBD2
TGTGCCAGCAGCTTAGGACCTTTCCTCGGGGAGACCCAGTACTTC CASSLGPFLGETQYF TRBJ2-5 few TRBV7-2 NA
TGTGCCAGCAGCAAAGATTCAGGGGTCATCTCTGGAAACACCATATATTTT CASSKDSGVISGNTIYF TRBJ1-3 NA TRBV21-1 NA
TGTGCCAGCAGTCCAACCCAGGGGCGCTACCCCAACGAGCAGTACTTC CASSPTQGRYPNEQYF TRBJ2-7 NA TRBV27 NA
TGTGCCAGCTCACCACCGGGACAGGTTAATGAAAAACTGTTTTTT CASSPPGQVNEKLFF TRBJ1-4 NA TRBV18 TRBD1
TGTGCCAGCAGTCTCGGGGGGGCTCTCTCCTACGAGCAGTACTTC CASSLGGALSYEQYF TRBJ2-7 once TRBV27 TRBD2
TGTGCCAGCAGTATACTAGCGGGGAAACCCTACGAGCAGTACTTC CASSILAGKPYEQYF TRBJ2-7 NA TRBV27 TRBD2
TGTGCCAGCAGTCGATCGGACAGGGAAGGTTCACCCCTCCACTTT CASSRSDREGSPLHF TRBJ1-6 NA TRBV6-5 TRBD1
TGTGCCAGTAGTTCCTACAGGGACTCCTACGAGCAGTACTTC CASSSYRDSYEQYF TRBJ2-7 NA TRBV19 NA
TGCAGCGTTGCAGGGAGGGCTAATGAAAAACTGTTTTTT CSVAGRANEKLFF TRBJ1-4 few TRBV29-1 NA
TGCGCCAGCAGCTTGACAACAACTAATGAAAAACTGTTTTTT CASSLTTTNEKLFF TRBJ1-4 few TRBV5-1 NA
TGTGCCAGCAGTGAGCGGGAAGTTACCGGGGAGCTGTTTTTT CASSEREVTGELFF TRBJ2-2 NA TRBV6-1 NA
TGTGCCAGCAGCTTAGGTTGGGGGGCAACTAATGAAAAACTGTTTTTT CASSLGWGATNEKLFF TRBJ1-4 NA TRBV7-9 NA
TGTGCCAGCAGCCGACAGGGGGTAATGGCCTATGGCTACACCTTC CASSRQGVMAYGYTF TRBJ1-2 NA TRBV5-4 TRBD1
TGTGCCAGCAGTTACGCCCGACGGGTGAACACTGAAGCTTTCTTT CASSYARRVNTEAFF TRBJ1-1 NA TRBV6-5 NA
TGTGCCAGCACTACAGGATCCACTGAAGCTTTCTTT CASTTGSTEAFF TRBJ1-1 once TRBV2 NA
TGTGCCAGCTCACCCGCGGGGCGGAACACTGAAGCTTTCTTT CASSPAGRNTEAFF TRBJ1-1 NA TRBV18 NA
TGCGCCAGCACTACACGGGAAGTGAACACTGAAGCTTTCTTT CASTTREVNTEAFF TRBJ1-1 NA TRBV5-1 NA
TGTGCCAGCAAGGGGGTAAAGACCGGGGAGCTGTTTTTT CASKGVKTGELFF TRBJ2-2 once TRBV11-1 NA
TGTGCCAGCAGCTTATCCCAGATTAATGAAAAACTGTTTTTT CASSLSQINEKLFF TRBJ1-4 NA TRBV11-2 NA
TGTGCCAGCAGCTTACGACAGGGGGCAGGCACTGAAGCTTTCTTT CASSLRQGAGTEAFF TRBJ1-1 NA TRBV5-4 TRBD1
TGTGCCAGCAGTTCCCGCCCGGGGGGCGTGTGGGGCTACACCTTC CASSSRPGGVWGYTF TRBJ1-2 NA TRBV6-5 NA
TGCGCCAGCAGCCAGTTTACAGGTTATGGCTACACCTTC CASSQFTGYGYTF TRBJ1-2 NA TRBV4-3 NA